This T cell receptor (beta chain) stems from a study of shared T cell receptors in the human thymus. Produced via immunoSEQ multiplex PCR; TCRdb's table is partial and in-frame only. The repertoire holds about 660,000 clones, with approximately 90% as singletons. Germline values: CDR1 SQVTM, CDR2 ANQGSEA. This CDR3 contains 14 residues. Trimming stripped 4 bases from V and 2 bases from J, with 12 bases between. These data also featured in a second study, about human thymus T cells. That investigation notes: The donors were infants in Finland with congenital heart defects, otherwise immunologically healthy. Resected material from corrective heart surgery provided the thymus tissue analysed. The authors found apparently biased V and J gene usage in thymic and blood repertoires.

The receptor was derived from a boy in the first two years of life with a congenital heart defect. The V gene is TRBV29-1, the J gene TRBJ1-5; D gene uncertain. What was sequenced was thymocytes. The CDR3 nucleotides are TGCAGCGTTGTCGGCCTCGGGGGCAATCAGCCCCAGCATTTT. It specifies CSVVGLGGNQPQHF.